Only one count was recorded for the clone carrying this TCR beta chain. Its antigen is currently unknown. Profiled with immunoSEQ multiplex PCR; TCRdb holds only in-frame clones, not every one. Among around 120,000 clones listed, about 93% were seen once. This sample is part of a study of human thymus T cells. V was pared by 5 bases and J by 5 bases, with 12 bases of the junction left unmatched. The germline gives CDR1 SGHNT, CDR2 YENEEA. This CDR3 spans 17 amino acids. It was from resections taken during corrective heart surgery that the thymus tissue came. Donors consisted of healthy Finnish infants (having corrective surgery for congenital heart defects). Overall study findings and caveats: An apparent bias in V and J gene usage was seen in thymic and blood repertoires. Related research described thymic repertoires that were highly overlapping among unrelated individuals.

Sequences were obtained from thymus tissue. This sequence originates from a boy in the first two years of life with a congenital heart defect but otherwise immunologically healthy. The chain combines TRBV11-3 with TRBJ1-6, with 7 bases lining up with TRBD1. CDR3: CASSADSGTANNSPLHF. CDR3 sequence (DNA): TGTGCCAGCAGCGCAGACTCCGGGACAGCAAATAATTCACCCCTCCACTTT.